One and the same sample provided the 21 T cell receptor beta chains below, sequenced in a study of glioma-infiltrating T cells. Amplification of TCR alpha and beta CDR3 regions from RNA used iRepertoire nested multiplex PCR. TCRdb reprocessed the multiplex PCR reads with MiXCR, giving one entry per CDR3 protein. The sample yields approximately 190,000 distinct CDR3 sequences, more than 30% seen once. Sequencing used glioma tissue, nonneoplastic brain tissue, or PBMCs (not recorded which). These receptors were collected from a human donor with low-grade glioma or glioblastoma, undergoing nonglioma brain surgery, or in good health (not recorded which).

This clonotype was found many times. The CDR3 DNA sequence: TGTGCCAGCAGTTTTGGCCAAGAGACCCAGTACTTC. This codes for CASSFGQETQYF. The V call is TRBV5-4, the J call TRBJ2-5, with no clear D. Germline loops: CDR1 SGHNT, CDR2 YYREEE (reference sequence). The CDR3 consists of 12 residues. V gave up 5 bases and J gave up 1 base, with 6 bases separating them.

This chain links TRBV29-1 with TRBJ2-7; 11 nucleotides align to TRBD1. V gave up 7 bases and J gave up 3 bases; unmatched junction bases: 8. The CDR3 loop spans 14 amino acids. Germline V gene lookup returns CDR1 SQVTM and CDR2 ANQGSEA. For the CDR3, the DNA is TGCAGCGCCCGGGGACAGGGGGGGGGCTACGAGCAGTACTTC. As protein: CSARGQGGGYEQYF.

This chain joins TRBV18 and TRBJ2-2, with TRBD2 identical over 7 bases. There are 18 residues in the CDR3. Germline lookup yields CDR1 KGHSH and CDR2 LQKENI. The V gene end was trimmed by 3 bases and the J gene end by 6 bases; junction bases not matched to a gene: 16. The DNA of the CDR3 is TGTGCCAGCTCACCGCCGGCAGGGTCTCTCGCGGGAGCCGGGGAGCTGTTTTTT. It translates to CASSPPAGSLAGAGELFF.

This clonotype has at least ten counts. This chain's CDR3 is CASSLVGTGDYEQYF. The CDR3 coding sequence is TGTGCCAGCAGTCTCGTCGGGACAGGGGACTACGAGCAGTACTTC. This chain uses TRBV28 with TRBJ2-7; TRBD1 agrees at 10 bases. CDR1 is MDHEN and CDR2 is SYDVKM in the germline V gene. This CDR3 comprises 15 residues. The V segment lost 5 bases and the J segment 3 bases; nucleotides outside the gene matches: 7.

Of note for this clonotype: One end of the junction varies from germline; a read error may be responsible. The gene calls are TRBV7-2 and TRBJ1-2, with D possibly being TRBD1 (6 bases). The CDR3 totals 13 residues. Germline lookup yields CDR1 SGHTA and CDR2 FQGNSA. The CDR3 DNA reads TGTGCCAGCAGCTTAGGGGCAGGGGATGGCTACAGCTTC. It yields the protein CASSLGAGDGYSF.

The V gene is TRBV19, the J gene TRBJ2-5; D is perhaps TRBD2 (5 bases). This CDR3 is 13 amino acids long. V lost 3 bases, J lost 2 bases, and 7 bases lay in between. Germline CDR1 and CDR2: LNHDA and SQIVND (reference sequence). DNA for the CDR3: TGTGCCAGTAGTATTCCGGGACAAGAGACCCAGTACTTC. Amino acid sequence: CASSIPGQETQYF.

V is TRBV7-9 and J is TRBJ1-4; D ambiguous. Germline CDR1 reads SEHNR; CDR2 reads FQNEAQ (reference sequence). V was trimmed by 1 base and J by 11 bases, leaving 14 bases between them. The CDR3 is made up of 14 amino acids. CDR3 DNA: TGTGCCAGCAGCTTAGGAAGAGTGATTGGGAAACTGTTTTTT. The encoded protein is CASSLGRVIGKLFF.

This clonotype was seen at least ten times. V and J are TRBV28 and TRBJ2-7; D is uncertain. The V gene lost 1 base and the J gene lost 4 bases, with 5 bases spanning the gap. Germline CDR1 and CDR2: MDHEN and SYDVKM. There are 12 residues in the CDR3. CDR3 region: CASSLSRYEQYF. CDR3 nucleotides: TGTGCCAGCAGTTTATCTCGGTACGAGCAGTACTTC.

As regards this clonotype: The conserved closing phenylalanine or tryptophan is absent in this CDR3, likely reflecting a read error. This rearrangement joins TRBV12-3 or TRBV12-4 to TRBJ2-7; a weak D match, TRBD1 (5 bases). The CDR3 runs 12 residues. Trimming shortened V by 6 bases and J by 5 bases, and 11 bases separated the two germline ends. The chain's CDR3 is CASRKTGHEQYL. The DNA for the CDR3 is TGTGCCAGCAGGAAAACAGGTCACGAGCAGTACCTC.

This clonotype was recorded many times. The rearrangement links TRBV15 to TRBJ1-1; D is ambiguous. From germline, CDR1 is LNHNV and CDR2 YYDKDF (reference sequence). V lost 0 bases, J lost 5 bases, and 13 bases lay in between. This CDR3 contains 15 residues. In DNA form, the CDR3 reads TGTGCCACCAGCAGAGACGTAGGGTCGTGGACTGAAGCTTTCTTT. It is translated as CATSRDVGSWTEAFF.

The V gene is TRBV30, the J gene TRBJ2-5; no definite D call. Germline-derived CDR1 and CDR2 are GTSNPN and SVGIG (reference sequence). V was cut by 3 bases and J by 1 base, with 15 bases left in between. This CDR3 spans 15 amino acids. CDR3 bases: TGTGCCTGGAGGTCTCGCGGTGGCATCCAAGAGACCCAGTACTTC. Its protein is CAWRSRGGIQETQYF.

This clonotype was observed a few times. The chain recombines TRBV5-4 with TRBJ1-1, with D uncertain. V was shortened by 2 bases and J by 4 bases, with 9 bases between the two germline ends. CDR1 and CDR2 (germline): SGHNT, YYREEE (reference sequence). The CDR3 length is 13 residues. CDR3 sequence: CASSFRVGTEAFF. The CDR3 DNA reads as TGTGCCAGCAGCTTTCGGGTGGGCACTGAAGCTTTCTTT.

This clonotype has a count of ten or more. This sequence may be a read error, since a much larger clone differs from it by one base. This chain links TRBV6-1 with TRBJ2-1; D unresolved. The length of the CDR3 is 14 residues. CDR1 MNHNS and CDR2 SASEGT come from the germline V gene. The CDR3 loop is CASSESGINNEQSF. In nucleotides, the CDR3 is TGTGCCAGCAGTGAAAGTGGGATAAACAATGAGCAGTCCTTC.

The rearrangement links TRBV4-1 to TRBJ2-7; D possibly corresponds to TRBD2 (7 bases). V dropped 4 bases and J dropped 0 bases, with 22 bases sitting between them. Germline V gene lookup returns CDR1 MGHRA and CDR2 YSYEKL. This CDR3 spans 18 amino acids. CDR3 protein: CASSRRGGVRPSSYEQYF. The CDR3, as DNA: TGCGCCAGCAGCCGAAGGGGGGGGGTCCGACCAAGCTCCTACGAGCAGTACTTC.

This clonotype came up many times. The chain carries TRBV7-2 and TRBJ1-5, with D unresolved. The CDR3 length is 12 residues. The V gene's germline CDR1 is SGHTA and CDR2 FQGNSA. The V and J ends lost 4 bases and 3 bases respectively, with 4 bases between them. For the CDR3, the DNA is TGTGCCAGCAGCTCCCACAATCAGCCCCAGCATTTT. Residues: CASSSHNQPQHF.

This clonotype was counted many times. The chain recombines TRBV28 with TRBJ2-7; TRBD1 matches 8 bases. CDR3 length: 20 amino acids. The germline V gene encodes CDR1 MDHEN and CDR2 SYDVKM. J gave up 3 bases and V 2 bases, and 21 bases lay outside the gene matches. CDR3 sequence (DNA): TGTGCCAGCAGTTTAGTAACTGGGAAATGGGGACAGGATACTTTCTACGAGCAGTACTTC. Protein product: CASSLVTGKWGQDTFYEQYF.

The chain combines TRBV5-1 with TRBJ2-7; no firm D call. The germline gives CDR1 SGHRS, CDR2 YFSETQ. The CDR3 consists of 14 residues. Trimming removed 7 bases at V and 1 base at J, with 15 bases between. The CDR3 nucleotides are TGCGCCAGCCGCCAAGACACCGGTTCCTACGAGCAGTACTTC. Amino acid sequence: CASRQDTGSYEQYF.

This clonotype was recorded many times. CDR3 region: CATYRPGQGDEQYF. In nucleotides, the CDR3 is TGTGCCACCTATAGACCGGGACAGGGGGACGAGCAGTACTTC. The chain couples TRBV28 to TRBJ2-7; 11 bases are shared with TRBD1. The CDR3 has 14 residues. J was trimmed by 5 bases and V by 10 bases; bases with no gene match: 10. CDR1 is MDHEN, CDR2 SYDVKM, per germline.

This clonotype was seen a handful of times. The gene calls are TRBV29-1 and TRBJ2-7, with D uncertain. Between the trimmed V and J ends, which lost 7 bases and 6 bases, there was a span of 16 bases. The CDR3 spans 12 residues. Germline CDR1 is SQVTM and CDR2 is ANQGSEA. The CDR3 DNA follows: TGCAGCGGCCTTTGGGGTGGGGTCGAGCAGTACTTC. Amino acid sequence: CSGLWGGVEQYF.

CDR3 sequence reads: CASSRTAGGAGIVAEAFF. The CDR3 DNA sequence: TGTGCCAGCAGTAGAACGGCGGGAGGGGCAGGCATCGTCGCTGAAGCTTTCTTT. The V call is TRBV6-5, the J call TRBJ1-1, with D tentatively TRBD1 (5 bases). V shed 5 bases and J shed 6 bases, with 28 bases lying between them. The CDR3 loop spans 18 amino acids. Looked up from germline, CDR1 is MNHEY and CDR2 is SVGAGI.

The CDR3 DNA reads TGTGCCAGCAGCACCCGTACCGGGACTAGCGGGTACGAGCAGTACTTC. Residues: CASSTRTGTSGYEQYF. The chain has TRBV7-9 and TRBJ2-7, with 12 bases matching TRBD2. The V gene's germline CDR1 is SEHNR and CDR2 FQNEAQ (reference sequence). V lost 5 bases and J lost 4; bases outside the gene matches: 9. CDR3 length: 16 residues.